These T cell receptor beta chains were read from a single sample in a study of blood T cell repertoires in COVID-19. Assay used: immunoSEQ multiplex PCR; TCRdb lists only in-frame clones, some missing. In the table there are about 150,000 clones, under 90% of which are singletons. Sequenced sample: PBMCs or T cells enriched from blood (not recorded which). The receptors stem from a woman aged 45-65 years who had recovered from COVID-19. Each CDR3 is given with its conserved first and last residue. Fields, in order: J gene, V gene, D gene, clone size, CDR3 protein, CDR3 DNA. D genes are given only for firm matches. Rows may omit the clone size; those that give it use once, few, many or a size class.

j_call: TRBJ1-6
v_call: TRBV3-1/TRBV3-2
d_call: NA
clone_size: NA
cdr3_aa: CASSHPQIYNSPLHF
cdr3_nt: TGTGCCAGCAGCCACCCACAGATCTATAATTCACCCCTCCACTTT

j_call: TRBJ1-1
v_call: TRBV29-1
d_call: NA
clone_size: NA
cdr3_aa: CSVDARGATEAFF
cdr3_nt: TGCAGCGTTGATGCCCGTGGGGCTACTGAAGCTTTCTTT

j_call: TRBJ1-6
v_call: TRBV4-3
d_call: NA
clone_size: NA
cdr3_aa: CASSQGVGERISPLHF
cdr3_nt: TGCGCCAGCAGCCAAGGGGTCGGGGAAAGGATCTCACCCCTCCACTTT

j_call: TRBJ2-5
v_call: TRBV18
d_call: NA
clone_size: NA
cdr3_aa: CASSPFLEATQYF
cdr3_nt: TGTGCCAGCTCACCATTTCTGGAGGCGACCCAGTACTTC

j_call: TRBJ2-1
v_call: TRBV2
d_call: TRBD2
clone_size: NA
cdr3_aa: CASSEMGLAGINEQFF
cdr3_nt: TGTGCCAGCAGTGAAATGGGACTAGCGGGGATCAATGAGCAGTTCTTC

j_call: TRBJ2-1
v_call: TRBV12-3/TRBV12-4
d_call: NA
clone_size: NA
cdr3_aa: CASSRQTMTEQFF
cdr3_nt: TGTGCCAGCAGCCGCCAGACTATGACCGAGCAGTTCTTC

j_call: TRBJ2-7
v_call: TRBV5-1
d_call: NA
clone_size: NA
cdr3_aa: CASRSPGGEQYF
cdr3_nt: TGCGCCAGCAGGTCCCCCGGGGGCGAGCAGTACTTC

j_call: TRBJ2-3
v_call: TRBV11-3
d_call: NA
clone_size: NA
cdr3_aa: CASSLKQGTDTQYF
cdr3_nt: TGTGCCAGCAGCTTAAAGCAGGGAACAGATACGCAGTATTTT

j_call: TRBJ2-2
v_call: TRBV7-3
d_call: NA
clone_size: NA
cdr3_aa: CASRPTWNTGELFF
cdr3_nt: TGTGCCAGCAGGCCCACTTGGAACACCGGGGAGCTGTTTTTT

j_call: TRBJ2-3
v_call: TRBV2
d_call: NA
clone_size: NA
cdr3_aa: CASGRRDTQYF
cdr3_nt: TGTGCCAGCGGTAGGAGAGATACGCAGTATTTT

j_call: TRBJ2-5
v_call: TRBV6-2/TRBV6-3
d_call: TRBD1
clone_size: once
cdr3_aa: CASSDLTGVGETQYF
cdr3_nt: TGTGCCAGCAGTGACCTGACAGGGGTTGGAGAGACCCAGTACTTC

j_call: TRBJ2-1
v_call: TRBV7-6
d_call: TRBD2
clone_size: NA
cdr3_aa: CASSTDPGLAGDEQFF
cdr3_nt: TGTGCCAGCAGCACGGATCCGGGACTAGCGGGAGACGAGCAGTTCTTC

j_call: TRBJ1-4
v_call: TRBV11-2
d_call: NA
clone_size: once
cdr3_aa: CASSLDRLPPNEKLFF
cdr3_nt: TGTGCCAGCAGCTTAGATCGTCTTCCCCCGAATGAAAAACTGTTTTTT

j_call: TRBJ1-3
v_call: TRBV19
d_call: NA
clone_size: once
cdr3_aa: CASNRQISGNTIYF
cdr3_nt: TGTGCCAGTAACAGACAGATCTCTGGAAACACCATATATTTT

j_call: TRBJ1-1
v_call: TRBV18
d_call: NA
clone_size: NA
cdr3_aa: CASSVGEDTEAFF
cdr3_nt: TGTGCCAGCTCAGTGGGGGAGGACACTGAAGCTTTCTTT

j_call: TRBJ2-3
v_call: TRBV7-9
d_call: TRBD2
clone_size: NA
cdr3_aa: CASAWTSGGDTQYF
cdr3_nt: TGTGCCAGCGCATGGACTAGCGGGGGGGATACGCAGTATTTT

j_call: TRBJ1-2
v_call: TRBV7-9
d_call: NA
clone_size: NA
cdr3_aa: CASSLGGSNYGYTF
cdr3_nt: TGTGCCAGCAGCTTAGGAGGGTCTAACTATGGCTACACCTTC

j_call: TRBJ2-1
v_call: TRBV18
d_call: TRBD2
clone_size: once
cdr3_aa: CASSPSSGASNEQFF
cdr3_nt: TGTGCCAGCTCCCCCTCTAGCGGAGCTTCCAATGAGCAGTTCTTC

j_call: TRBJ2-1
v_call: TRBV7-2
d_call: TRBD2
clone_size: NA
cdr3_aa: CASSLGGAGGYNEQFF
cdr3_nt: TGTGCCAGCAGCTTAGGTGGGGCGGGAGGATACAATGAGCAGTTCTTC

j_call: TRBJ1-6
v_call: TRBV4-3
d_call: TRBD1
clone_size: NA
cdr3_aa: CASSHSARDSETDSYNSPLHF
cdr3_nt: TGCGCCAGCAGCCACTCTGCCCGGGACAGCGAGACAGACTCCTATAATTCACCCCTCCACTTT

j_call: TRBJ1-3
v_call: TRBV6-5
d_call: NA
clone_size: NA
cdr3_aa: CASSYSVSGNTIYF
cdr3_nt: TGTGCCAGCAGTTACTCCGTTTCCGGAAACACCATATATTTT

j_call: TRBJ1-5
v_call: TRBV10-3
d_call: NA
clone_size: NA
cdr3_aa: CAISATVSNQPQHF
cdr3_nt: TGTGCCATCAGTGCAACAGTTAGCAATCAGCCCCAGCATTTT

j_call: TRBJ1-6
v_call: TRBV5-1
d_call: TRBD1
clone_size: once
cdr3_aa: CASSPQGSLSNSPLHF
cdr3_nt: TGCGCCAGCAGCCCACAGGGGTCCCTAAGTAATTCACCCCTCCACTTT

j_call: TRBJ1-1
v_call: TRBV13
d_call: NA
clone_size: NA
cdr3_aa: CASSSEQGVGTEAFF
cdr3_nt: TGTGCCAGCAGCTCCGAACAGGGTGTGGGCACTGAAGCTTTCTTT

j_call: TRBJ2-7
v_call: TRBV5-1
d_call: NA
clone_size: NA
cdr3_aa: CASSAEPIRGYEQYF
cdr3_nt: TGCGCCAGCAGCGCCGAACCAATCAGGGGCTACGAGCAGTACTTC

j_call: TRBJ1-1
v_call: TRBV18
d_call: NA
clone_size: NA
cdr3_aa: CASSPMTSANTEAFF
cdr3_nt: TGTGCCAGCTCACCAATGACTTCCGCGAACACTGAAGCTTTCTTT

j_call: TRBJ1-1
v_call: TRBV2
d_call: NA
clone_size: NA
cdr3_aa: CASSADRSLDEAFF
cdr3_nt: TGTGCCAGCAGTGCTGACAGGAGCCTTGATGAAGCTTTCTTT

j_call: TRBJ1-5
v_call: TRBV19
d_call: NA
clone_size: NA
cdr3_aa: CASTQGNQPQHF
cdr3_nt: TGTGCCAGTACACAGGGCAATCAGCCCCAGCATTTT

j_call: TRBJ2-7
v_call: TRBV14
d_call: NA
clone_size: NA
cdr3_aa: CASSQEQGSYEQYF
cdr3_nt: TGTGCCAGCAGCCAAGAACAGGGATCCTACGAGCAGTACTTC